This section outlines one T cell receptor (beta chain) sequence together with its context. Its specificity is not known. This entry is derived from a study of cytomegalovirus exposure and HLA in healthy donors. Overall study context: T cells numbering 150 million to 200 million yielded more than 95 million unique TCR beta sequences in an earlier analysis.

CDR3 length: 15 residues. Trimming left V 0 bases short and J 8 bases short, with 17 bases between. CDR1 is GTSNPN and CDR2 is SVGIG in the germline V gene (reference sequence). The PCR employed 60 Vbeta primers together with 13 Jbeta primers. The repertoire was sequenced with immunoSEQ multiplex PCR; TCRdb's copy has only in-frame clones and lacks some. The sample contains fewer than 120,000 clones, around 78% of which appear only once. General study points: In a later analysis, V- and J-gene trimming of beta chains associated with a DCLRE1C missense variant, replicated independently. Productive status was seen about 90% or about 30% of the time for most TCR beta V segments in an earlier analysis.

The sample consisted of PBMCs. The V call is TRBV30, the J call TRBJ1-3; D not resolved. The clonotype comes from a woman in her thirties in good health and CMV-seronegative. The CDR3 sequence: CAWSVDGQIRDTIYF. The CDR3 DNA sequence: TGTGCCTGGAGTGTAGACGGTCAAATTCGGGACACCATATATTTT.